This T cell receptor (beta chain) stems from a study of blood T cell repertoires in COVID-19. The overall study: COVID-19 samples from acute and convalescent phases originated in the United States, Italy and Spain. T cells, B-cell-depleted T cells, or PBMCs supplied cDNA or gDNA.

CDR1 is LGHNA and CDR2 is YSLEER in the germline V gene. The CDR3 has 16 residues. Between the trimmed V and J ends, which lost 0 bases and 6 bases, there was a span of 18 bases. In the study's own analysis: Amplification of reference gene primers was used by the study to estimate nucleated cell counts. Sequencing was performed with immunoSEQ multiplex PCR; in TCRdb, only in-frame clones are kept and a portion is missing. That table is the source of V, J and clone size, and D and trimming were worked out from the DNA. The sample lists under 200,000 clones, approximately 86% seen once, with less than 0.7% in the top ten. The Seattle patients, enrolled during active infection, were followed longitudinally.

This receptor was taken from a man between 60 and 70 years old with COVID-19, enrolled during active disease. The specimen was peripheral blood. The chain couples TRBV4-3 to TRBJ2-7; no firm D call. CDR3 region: CASSQDRTVPGREQYF. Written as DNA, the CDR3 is TGCGCCAGCAGCCAAGATCGAACAGTCCCTGGCCGCGAGCAGTACTTC.